The source of this T cell receptor (beta chain) is a study of PD-1 blockade in classical Hodgkin lymphoma. Libraries were prepared by immunoSEQ multiplex PCR; TCRdb keeps only in-frame clonotypes and omits some of them. This table holds 150,000 or so clones, 78% found once. Whole-study results and caveats: In newly diagnosed patients, baseline TCR diversity was reportedly below that of healthy donors. The authors have not defined what causes the repertoire differences, possibly disease activity or prior therapy. There was a significant rise in CD4+ TCR diversity by C4D1, with no such rise for CD8+. Complete responders had baseline diversity similar to newly diagnosed patients.

V gave up 1 base and J gave up 3 bases, with 13 bases separating them. The CDR3 totals 15 residues. Germline assignment: CDR1 LNHNV and CDR2 YYDKDF (reference sequence). In regard to this clone: Its antigen is currently unknown.

With no exception, relapse followed autologous stem cell transplantation in all patients, and brentuximab vedotin exposure varied. The V call is TRBV15, the J call TRBJ2-7; no firm D call. The receptor was isolated from a human donor with classical Hodgkin lymphoma. This specimen consisted of peripheral blood mononuclear cells (PBMCs), obtained before the second cycle of nivolumab. The CDR3 reads CATSRVRFSGYEQYF. CDR3 sequence (DNA): TGTGCCACCAGCAGAGTCAGGTTTTCGGGCTACGAGCAGTACTTC.